One and the same sample provided the 14 T cell receptor beta chains below, sequenced in a study of post-analysis software for immune sequencing data. Study observations and caveats: Roughly 5 TRBV segments, TRBV5-6, TRBV5-1 and TRBV20-1 among them, were found more frequent in patients than controls.

Every TCR beta cDNA library bore unique molecular identifiers. MiXCR was run by TCRdb on the PCR reads, yielding one entry per CDR3 protein. Of around 770,000 distinct CDR3 sequences listed, approximately 44% are singletons. No cognate antigen is known for these TCRs. Material for sequencing was blood. The source is a girl aged 5-17 years with multiple sclerosis.

This clonotype has just a few counts. The chain employs TRBV15 and TRBJ2-5; TRBD1 matches at 8 bases. The CDR3 is 15 amino acids. Germline-derived CDR1 and CDR2 are LNHNV and YYDKDF (reference sequence). J gave up 5 bases and V 4 bases, and 9 bases lay outside the gene matches. This CDR3 reads CATSKTRGQLETQYF. For the CDR3, the DNA is TGTGCCACCAGCAAGACCAGGGGGCAGTTGGAGACCCAGTACTTC.

The chain couples TRBV15 to TRBJ2-7; possibly TRBD2 for D (5 bases). V was clipped by 4 bases and J by 2 bases, with 6 bases between them. CDR1 is LNHNV and CDR2 is YYDKDF in the germline V gene (reference sequence). This CDR3 region has 12 residues. CDR3 residues: CATSTGAYEQYF. The CDR3 DNA reads as TGTGCCACCAGCACCGGGGCCTACGAGCAGTACTTC.

V and J are TRBV3-1 and TRBJ2-3; 7 bases match TRBD2. CDR1 is LGHDT and CDR2 is YNNKEL in the germline V gene (reference sequence). This CDR3 comprises 17 residues. Unmatched junction bases numbered 12, after V lost 0 bases and J lost 6 bases. The CDR3 spells CASSQESGIGVGDTQYF. In DNA form, the CDR3 reads TGTGCCAGCAGCCAAGAAAGCGGGATTGGGGTGGGGGATACGCAGTATTTT.

The chain is built from TRBV7-9 and TRBJ2-7; D possibly corresponds to TRBD1 (5 bases). CDR1 is SEHNR, CDR2 FQNEAQ, per germline (reference sequence). V gave up 5 bases and J gave up 4 bases, with 9 bases separating them. The CDR3 loop spans 12 amino acids. This CDR3 reads CASSIKGYEQYF. CDR3 sequence (DNA): TGTGCCAGCAGCATTAAGGGGTACGAGCAGTACTTC. Full variable domain (remainder filled in from reference TRBV7-9 and TRBJ2-7): DTGVSQNPRHKITKRGQNVTFRCDPISEHNRLYWYRQTLGQGPEFLTYFQNEAQLEKSRLLSDRFSAERPKGSFSTLEIQRTEQGDSAMYLCASSIKGYEQYFGPGTRLTVT.

The CDR3: CASSQGASNEQFF. The CDR3 DNA reads as TGTGCCAGCAGCCAAGGGGCTAGCAATGAGCAGTTCTTC. The chain uses TRBV3-1 and TRBJ2-1; D is ambiguous. CDR1 LGHDT and CDR2 YNNKEL come from the germline V gene (reference sequence). V lost 1 base to trimming and J lost 6 bases, with 7 bases between them. The CDR3 covers 13 residues.

This clonotype showed up just a few times. The chain employs TRBV12-3 or TRBV12-4 and TRBJ2-1; tentative D call: TRBD2 (6 bases). CDR3 size: 13 residues. Trimming stripped 6 bases from V and 5 bases from J, with 11 bases between. As DNA, the CDR3 is TGTGCCAGCAGGGTTAGCGGACACAATGAGCAGTTCTTC. As protein: CASRVSGHNEQFF.

This clonotype was counted only a few times. The chain joins TRBV7-9 to TRBJ2-4; the D call may be TRBD1 or TRBD2 (6 bases each). The V end was cut by 4 bases, the J end by 1 base, with 14 bases between. Germline CDR1 SEHNR, CDR2 FQNEAQ (reference sequence). The CDR3 sequence is 16 residues long. The CDR3 coding sequence is TGTGCCAGCAGCTACCACAGGGAGGCGGCCAAAAACATTCAGTACTTC. Protein sequence: CASSYHREAAKNIQYF. Using reference TRBV7-9 and TRBJ2-4 for the parts outside the CDR3, the full variable domain is DTGVSQNPRHKITKRGQNVTFRCDPISEHNRLYWYRQTLGQGPEFLTYFQNEAQLEKSRLLSDRFSAERPKGSFSTLEIQRTEQGDSAMYLCASSYHREAAKNIQYFGAGTRLSVL.

This clonotype was seen more than once but under ten times. The CDR3 nucleotides read TGCAGCGGTTCTAATGATGAAGCTTTCTTT. It encodes CSGSNDEAFF. The chain joins TRBV29-1 to TRBJ1-1, with D hard to call. This CDR3 is 10 amino acids long. V gave up 7 bases and J gave up 7 bases, with 10 bases separating them. Per germline, CDR1 SQVTM and CDR2 ANQGSEA.

V usage is TRBV20-1 and J usage is TRBJ2-3; 8 bases are a match to TRBD1. The CDR3 extends over 15 amino acids. CDR1 and CDR2 (germline): DFQATT, SNEGSKA (reference sequence). Trimming took 5 bases from V and 2 from J; bases not matched to a gene: 9. The CDR3 DNA sequence: TGCAGTGCTGCCCGGACAGGGAGTCTCACAGATACGCAGTATTTT. Protein sequence: CSAARTGSLTDTQYF.

V gene TRBV19 combines with J gene TRBJ2-5, with D unclear. The CDR3 contains 14 residues. V was clipped by 4 bases and J by 7 bases, with 16 bases between them. Germline lookup yields CDR1 LNHDA and CDR2 SQIVND (reference sequence). The CDR3 sequence is CASSKRQALGTQYF. CDR3 nucleotide sequence: TGTGCCAGTAGTAAACGCCAGGCACTGGGGACCCAGTACTTC.

This clonotype was observed a single time. The J gene is TRBJ2-4, the V gene TRBV28; 9 positions agree with TRBD1. The V and J ends lost 5 bases and 9 bases, in that order; junction bases with no gene match: 8. Germline V gene lookup returns CDR1 MDHEN and CDR2 SYDVKM. The CDR3 covers 14 residues. CDR3 sequence: CASSGQGRWGIQYF. The CDR3 DNA sequence: TGTGCCAGCAGTGGACAGGGGCGATGGGGCATTCAGTACTTC.

This clonotype was counted only a few times. The rearrangement links TRBV2 to TRBJ1-1; possible D gene TRBD1, 6 bases. In germline, CDR1 is SNHLY, CDR2 FYNNEI. With 6 bases removed from V and 2 bases from J, the gap between germline ends came to 13 bases. The CDR3 runs 14 residues. CDR3 nucleotides: TGTGCCAGCAGCCCACCAGGGACAAACACTGAAGCTTTCTTT. Residues: CASSPPGTNTEAFF.

This clonotype was seen many times. The gene calls are TRBV29-1 and TRBJ2-1; D may be TRBD2 (6 bases). CDR1 is SQVTM and CDR2 is ANQGSEA in the germline V gene. CDR3 length: 17 residues. The germline V and J ends were trimmed by 5 bases and 0 bases, with 20 bases remaining between them. In nucleotides, the CDR3 is TGCAGCGTTTCCCCCCCGTCCGCGGGGAGCTCCTACAATGAGCAGTTCTTC. Amino acid sequence: CSVSPPSAGSSYNEQFF.

This clonotype occurred once. This chain links TRBV5-1 with TRBJ1-2; D is uncertain. The CDR3 is 14 amino acids. Trimming removed 3 bases at V and 4 bases at J, with 13 bases between. Germline V gene sequence: CDR1 SGHRS, CDR2 YFSETQ. This CDR3 is CASSSGPTPYGYTF. CDR3 coding DNA: TGCGCCAGCAGCTCTGGACCGACCCCCTATGGCTACACCTTC.